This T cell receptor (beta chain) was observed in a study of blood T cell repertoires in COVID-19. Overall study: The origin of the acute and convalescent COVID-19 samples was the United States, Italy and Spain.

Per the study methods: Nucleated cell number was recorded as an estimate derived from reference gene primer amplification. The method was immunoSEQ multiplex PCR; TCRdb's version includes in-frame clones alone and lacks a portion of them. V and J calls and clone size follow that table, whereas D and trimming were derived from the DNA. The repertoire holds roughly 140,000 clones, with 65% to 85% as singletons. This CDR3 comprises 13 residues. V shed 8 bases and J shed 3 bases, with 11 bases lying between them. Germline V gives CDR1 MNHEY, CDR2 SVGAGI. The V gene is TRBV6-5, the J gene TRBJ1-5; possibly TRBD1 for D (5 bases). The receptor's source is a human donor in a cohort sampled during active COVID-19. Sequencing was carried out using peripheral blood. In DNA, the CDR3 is TGTGCCAGCGGGGCTGCACTCAATCAGCCCCAGCATTTT. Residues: CASGAALNQPQHF.